This passage covers 14 T cell receptor beta chains from one sample sequenced in a study of human T cells and chemical hapten exposure. Using its own MiXCR run on the 5' RACE reads, TCRdb lists one record per CDR3 protein. The sample yields around 140,000 distinct CDR3 sequences, 3.5% to 5% seen once. Someone pulled total RNA out of unfractionated whole blood. The receptors stem from a female donor in good health.

This clonotype was seen repeatedly, ten times or more. This chain uses TRBV28 with TRBJ2-7; 10 bases are shared with TRBD1. This CDR3 contains 17 residues. In germline, CDR1 is MDHEN, CDR2 SYDVKM. Trimming removed 5 bases from V and 3 bases from J; junction bases left unmatched: 13. The CDR3 region is CASSPAAGTGVFYEQYF. Written as DNA, the CDR3 is TGTGCCAGCAGTCCTGCAGCCGGGACAGGGGTTTTCTACGAGCAGTACTTC.

At least ten counts were recorded for this clonotype. This chain joins TRBV30 and TRBJ1-1, with D perhaps TRBD1 (5 bases). CDR3 size: 11 residues. Trimming took off 7 bases at V and 4 bases at J, with 10 bases between the two ends. CDR1 GTSNPN and CDR2 SVGIG come from the germline V gene (reference sequence). The CDR3 DNA follows: TGTGCCTACACAGGTGGCACTGAAGCTTTCTTT. This codes for CAYTGGTEAFF.

There are many counts of this clonotype. The V gene is TRBV29-1, the J gene TRBJ2-2; possible D gene TRBD2, 7 bases. V was shortened by 7 bases and J by 4 bases, with 16 bases between the two germline ends. Per the germline V gene, CDR1 is SQVTM and CDR2 is ANQGSEA. The length of the CDR3 is 14 residues. CDR3 nucleotides: TGCAGCGCCAGGGCGGGGGCAGGCACCGGGGAGCTGTTTTTT. Translation gives CSARAGAGTGELFF.

This clonotype was counted at least ten times. This chain's CDR3 is CSARGLAGDIDEQFF. The DNA of the CDR3 is TGCAGTGCTAGGGGACTAGCGGGGGATATCGATGAGCAGTTCTTC. This chain joins TRBV20-1 and TRBJ2-1; 14 nucleotides align to TRBD2. The germline V gene encodes CDR1 DFQATT and CDR2 SNEGSKA (reference sequence). Germline trimming cut 3 bases from V and 8 bases from J; bases unmatched to any gene: 6. The CDR3 loop spans 15 amino acids.

This clonotype was observed many times. The chain couples TRBV4-2 to TRBJ2-5; perhaps TRBD2 as D (5 bases). The CDR3 has 14 amino acids. Germline assignment: CDR1 LGHNA and CDR2 YNFKEQ. Between the trimmed V and J ends, which lost 2 bases and 5 bases, there was a span of 12 bases. This CDR3 is CASSQRGLEETQYF. CDR3 nucleotide sequence: TGTGCCAGCAGCCAACGCGGGCTCGAGGAGACCCAGTACTTC.

This clonotype was detected many times. J is TRBJ1-1 and V is TRBV5-1; a weak D match, TRBD1 (5 bases). V was pared by 7 bases and J by 1 base, with 14 bases between. The CDR3 contains 14 residues. Germline CDR1 and CDR2: SGHRS and YFSETQ. The CDR3 region is CASWRGSSNTEAFF. The CDR3, as DNA: TGCGCCAGCTGGCGGGGGTCTTCGAACACTGAAGCTTTCTTT.

This clonotype was counted ten times or more. This chain uses TRBV6-2 or TRBV6-3 with TRBJ1-1; D gene uncertain. V was pared by 2 bases and J by 11 bases, with 21 bases between. CDR3 size: 15 residues. CDR1 is MNHEY and CDR2 is SVGEGT in the germline V gene. DNA for the CDR3: TGTGCCAGCAGTTACCCCCCGGGAGGGTTGGAAGTGGCTTTCTTT. Translating gives CASSYPPGGLEVAFF.

This clonotype was counted many times. The chain is built from TRBV27 and TRBJ1-2; no clear D gene. CDR3 size: 15 residues. Trimming took 0 bases from V and 9 from J, leaving 17 bases between them. In germline, CDR1 is MNHEY, CDR2 SMNVEV (reference sequence). The CDR3 region has the DNA TGTGCCAGCAGTTTATCTCGGGCGACGGGGTTGCGCTACACCTTC. Residues: CASSLSRATGLRYTF.

This clonotype was observed at least ten times. The genes are TRBV7-2 and TRBJ2-5, with D perhaps matching TRBD2 (5 bases). The V end lost 3 bases, the J end lost 2 bases, and 10 bases lay between the germline ends. CDR3 length: 14 residues. Germline V lookup: CDR1 SGHTA, CDR2 FQGNSA. CDR3 sequence (DNA): TGTGCCAGCAGCTTGAGGACTCAACAAGAGACCCAGTACTTC. It codes for CASSLRTQQETQYF.

This clonotype came up many times. This chain links TRBV2 with TRBJ2-1; D unresolved. Trimming removed 0 bases from V and 7 bases from J, with 4 bases in between. This CDR3 region has 12 residues. Germline V gives CDR1 SNHLY, CDR2 FYNNEI. The CDR3 DNA sequence: TGTGCCAGCAGTGAAGCGGGGAATGAGCAGTTCTTC. Its translation is CASSEAGNEQFF.

The table lists this clonotype with many counts. The chain uses TRBV27 and TRBJ1-4, with D unclear. V lost 3 bases, J lost 3 bases, and 11 bases lay in between. CDR1 and CDR2 from the germline V gene are MNHEY and SMNVEV (reference sequence). The CDR3 consists of 15 residues. CDR3 nucleotides: TGTGCCAGCAGTTTTCGCGGCGTGCCTAATGAAAAACTGTTTTTT. Translating gives CASSFRGVPNEKLFF.

This clonotype was seen ten or more times. The chain is built from TRBV7-9 and TRBJ2-3, with 10 positions matching TRBD1. This CDR3 is built from 15 residues. Trimming removed 6 bases from V and 3 bases from J; junction bases left unmatched: 6. CDR1 is SEHNR and CDR2 is FQNEAQ in the germline V gene (reference sequence). For the CDR3, the DNA is TGTGCCAGCAGTCACCGGGACAGGGGAACAGATACGCAGTATTTT. Its protein product is CASSHRDRGTDTQYF.

At least ten counts were recorded for this clonotype. The J gene is TRBJ1-1, the V gene TRBV28, with D hard to call. Per germline, CDR1 MDHEN and CDR2 SYDVKM. V shed 10 bases and J shed 5 bases, with 14 bases lying between them. The CDR3 contains 12 residues. As DNA, the CDR3 is TGTGCCATCAACGATATCGAGACTGAAGCTTTCTTT. Protein: CAINDIETEAFF.

This clonotype showed up many times. This rearrangement joins TRBV4-1 to TRBJ1-6; a possible D gene is TRBD1 (5 bases). V lost 1 base, J lost 9 bases, and 19 bases lay in between. The CDR3 spans 17 residues. Germline CDR1 reads MGHRA; CDR2 reads YSYEKL. CDR3 residues: CASSQVAGPGQGSPLHF. CDR3 bases: TGCGCCAGCAGCCAAGTTGCAGGGCCCGGGCAGGGTTCACCCCTCCACTTT.